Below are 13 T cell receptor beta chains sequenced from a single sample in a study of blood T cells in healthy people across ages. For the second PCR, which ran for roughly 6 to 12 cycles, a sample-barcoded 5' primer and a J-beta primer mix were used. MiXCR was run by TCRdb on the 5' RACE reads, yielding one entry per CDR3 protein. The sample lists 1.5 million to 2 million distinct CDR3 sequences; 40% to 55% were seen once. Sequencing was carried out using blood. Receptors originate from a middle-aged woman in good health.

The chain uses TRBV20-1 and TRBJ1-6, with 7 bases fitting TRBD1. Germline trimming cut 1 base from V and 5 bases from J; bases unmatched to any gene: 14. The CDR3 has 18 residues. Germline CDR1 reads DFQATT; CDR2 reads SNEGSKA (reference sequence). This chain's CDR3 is CSARVRVAGTVNNSPLHF. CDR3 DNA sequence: TGCAGTGCTAGAGTTCGAGTTGCCGGGACAGTTAATAATTCACCCCTCCACTTT.

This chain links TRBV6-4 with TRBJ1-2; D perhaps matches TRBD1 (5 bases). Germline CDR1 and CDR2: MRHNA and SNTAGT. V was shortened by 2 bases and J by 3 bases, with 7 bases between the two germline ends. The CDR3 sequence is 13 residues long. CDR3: CASSDGADYGYTF. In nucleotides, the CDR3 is TGTGCCAGCAGTGACGGGGCAGACTATGGCTACACCTTC.

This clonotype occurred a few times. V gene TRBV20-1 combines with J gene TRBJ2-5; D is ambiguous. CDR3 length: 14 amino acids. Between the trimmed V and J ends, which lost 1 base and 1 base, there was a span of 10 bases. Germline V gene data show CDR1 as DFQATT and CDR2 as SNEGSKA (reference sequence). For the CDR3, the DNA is TGCAGTGCTAGAGTGAGAGTCTTCCAAGAGACCCAGTACTTC. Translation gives CSARVRVFQETQYF.

The CDR3 DNA reads as TGTGCCAGCTTACCTCGTAGCACGGTCACTGAAGCTTTCTTT. Translated, it gives CASLPRSTVTEAFF. The chain joins TRBV18 to TRBJ1-1; D gene unclear. CDR1 KGHSH and CDR2 LQKENI come from the germline V gene. V gave up 7 bases and J gave up 4 bases, with 16 bases separating them. The CDR3 has 14 amino acids.

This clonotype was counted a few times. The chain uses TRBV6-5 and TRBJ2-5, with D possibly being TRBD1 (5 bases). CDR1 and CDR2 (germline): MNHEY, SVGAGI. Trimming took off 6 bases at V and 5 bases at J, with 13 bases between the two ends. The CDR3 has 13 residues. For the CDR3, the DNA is TGTGCCAGCAGCGAACAGGCCAGGGAGACCCAGTACTTC. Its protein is CASSEQARETQYF.

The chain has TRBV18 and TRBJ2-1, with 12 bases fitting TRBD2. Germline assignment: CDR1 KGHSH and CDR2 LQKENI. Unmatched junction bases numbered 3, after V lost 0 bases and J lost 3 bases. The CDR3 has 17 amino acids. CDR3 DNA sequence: TGTGCCAGCTCACCACCGACTAGCGGGGGATTCTACAATGAGCAGTTCTTC. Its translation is CASSPPTSGGFYNEQFF.

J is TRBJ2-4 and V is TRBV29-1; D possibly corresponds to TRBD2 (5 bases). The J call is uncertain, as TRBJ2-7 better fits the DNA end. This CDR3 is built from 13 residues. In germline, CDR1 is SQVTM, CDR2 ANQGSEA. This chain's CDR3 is CSVTGSGYYEQYF. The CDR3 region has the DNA TGCAGCGTCACCGGGTCGGGGTACTACGAGCAGTACTTC.

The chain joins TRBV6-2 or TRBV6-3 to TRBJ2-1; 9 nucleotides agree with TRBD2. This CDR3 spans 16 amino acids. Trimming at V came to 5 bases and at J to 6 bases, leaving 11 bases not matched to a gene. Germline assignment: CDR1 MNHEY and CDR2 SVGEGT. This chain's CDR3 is CASSRGYSGGINEQFF. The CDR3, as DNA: TGTGCCAGCAGTCGGGGATATAGCGGGGGTATCAATGAGCAGTTCTTC.

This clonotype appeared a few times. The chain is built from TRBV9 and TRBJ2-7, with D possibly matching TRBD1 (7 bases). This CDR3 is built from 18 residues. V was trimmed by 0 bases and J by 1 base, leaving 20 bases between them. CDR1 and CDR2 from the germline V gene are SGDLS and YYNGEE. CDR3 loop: CASSVAGGGGPDSYEQYF. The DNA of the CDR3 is TGTGCCAGCAGCGTAGCTGGTGGAGGGGGCCCCGATTCCTACGAGCAGTACTTC.

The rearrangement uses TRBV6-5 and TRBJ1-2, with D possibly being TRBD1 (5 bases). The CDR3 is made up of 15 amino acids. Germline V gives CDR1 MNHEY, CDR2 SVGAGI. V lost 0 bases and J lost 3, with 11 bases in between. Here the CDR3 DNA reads TGTGCCAGCAGTTACTCGAATTCAGGGTACTATGGCTACACCTTC. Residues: CASSYSNSGYYGYTF.

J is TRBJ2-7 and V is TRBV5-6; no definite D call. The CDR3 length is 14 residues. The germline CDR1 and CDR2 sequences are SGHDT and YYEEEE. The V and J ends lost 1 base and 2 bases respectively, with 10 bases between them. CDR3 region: CASSLNWAPYEQYF. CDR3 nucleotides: TGTGCCAGCAGCTTGAACTGGGCCCCCTACGAGCAGTACTTC.

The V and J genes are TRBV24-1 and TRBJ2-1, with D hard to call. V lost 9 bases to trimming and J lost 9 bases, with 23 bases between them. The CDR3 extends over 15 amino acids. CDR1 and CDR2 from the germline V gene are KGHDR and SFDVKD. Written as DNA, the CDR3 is TGTGCCACCCAAAAAGAGCGATACGGTCAGGTTGAGCAGTTCTTC. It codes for CATQKERYGQVEQFF.

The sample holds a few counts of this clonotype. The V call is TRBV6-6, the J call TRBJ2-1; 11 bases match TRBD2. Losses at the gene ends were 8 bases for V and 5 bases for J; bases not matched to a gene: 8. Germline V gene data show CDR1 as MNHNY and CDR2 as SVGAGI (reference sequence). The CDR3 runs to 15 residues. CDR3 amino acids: CASRQLAGDHNEQFF. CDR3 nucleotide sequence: TGTGCCAGCCGCCAACTAGCGGGGGATCACAATGAGCAGTTCTTC.